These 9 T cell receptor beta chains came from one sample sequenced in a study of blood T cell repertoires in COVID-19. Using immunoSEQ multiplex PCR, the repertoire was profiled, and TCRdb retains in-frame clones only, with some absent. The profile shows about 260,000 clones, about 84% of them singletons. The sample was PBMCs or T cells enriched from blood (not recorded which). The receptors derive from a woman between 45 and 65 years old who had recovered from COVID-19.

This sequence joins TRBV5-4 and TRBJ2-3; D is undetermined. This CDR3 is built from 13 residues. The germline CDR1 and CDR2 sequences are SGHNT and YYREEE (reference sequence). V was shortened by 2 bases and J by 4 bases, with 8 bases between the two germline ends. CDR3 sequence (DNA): TGTGCCAGCAGCTTCCTATATTCAGATACGCAGTATTTT. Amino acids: CASSFLYSDTQYF.

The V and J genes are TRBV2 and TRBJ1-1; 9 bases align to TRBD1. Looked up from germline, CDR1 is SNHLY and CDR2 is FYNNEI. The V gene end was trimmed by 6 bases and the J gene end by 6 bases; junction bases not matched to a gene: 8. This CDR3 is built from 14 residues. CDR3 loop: CASRGDRAVPEAFF. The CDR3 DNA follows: TGTGCCAGCAGGGGGGACAGGGCGGTCCCTGAAGCTTTCTTT.

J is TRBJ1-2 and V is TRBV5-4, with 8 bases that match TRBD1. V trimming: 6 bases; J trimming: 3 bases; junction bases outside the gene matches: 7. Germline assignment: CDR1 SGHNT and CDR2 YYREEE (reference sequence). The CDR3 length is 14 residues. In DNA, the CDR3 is TGTGCCAGCACCCCGACAGGGGAGGACTATGGCTACACCTTC. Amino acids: CASTPTGEDYGYTF.

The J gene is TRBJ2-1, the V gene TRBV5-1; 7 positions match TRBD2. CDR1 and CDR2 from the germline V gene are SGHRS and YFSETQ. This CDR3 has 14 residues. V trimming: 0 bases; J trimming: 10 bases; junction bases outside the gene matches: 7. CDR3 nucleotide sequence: TGCGCCAGCAGCTTGGGGGACTATTTCAGCGAGCAGTTCTTC. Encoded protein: CASSLGDYFSEQFF.

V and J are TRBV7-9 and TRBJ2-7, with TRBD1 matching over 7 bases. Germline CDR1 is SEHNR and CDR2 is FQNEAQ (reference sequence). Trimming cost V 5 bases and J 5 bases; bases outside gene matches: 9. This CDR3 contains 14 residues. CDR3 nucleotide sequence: TGTGCCAGCAGCATACATACAGGGGACCACGAGCAGTACTTC. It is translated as CASSIHTGDHEQYF. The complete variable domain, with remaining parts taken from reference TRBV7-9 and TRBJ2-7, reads DTGVSQNPRHKITKRGQNVTFRCDPISEHNRLYWYRQTLGQGPEFLTYFQNEAQLEKSRLLSDRFSAERPKGSFSTLEIQRTEQGDSAMYLCASSIHTGDHEQYFGPGTRLTVT.

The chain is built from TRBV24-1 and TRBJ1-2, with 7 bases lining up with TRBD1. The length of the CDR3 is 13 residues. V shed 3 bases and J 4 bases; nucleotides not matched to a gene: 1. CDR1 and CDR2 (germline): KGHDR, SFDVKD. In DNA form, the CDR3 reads TGTGCCACCAGTGATGGGACAGTCTATGGCTACACCTTC. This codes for CATSDGTVYGYTF.

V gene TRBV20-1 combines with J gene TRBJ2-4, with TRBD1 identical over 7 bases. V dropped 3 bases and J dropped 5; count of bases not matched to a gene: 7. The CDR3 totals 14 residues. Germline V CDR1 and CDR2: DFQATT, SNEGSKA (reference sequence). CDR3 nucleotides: TGCAGTGCTAGTCACCGGGACAGACAAAACATTCAGTACTTC. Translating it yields CSASHRDRQNIQYF.

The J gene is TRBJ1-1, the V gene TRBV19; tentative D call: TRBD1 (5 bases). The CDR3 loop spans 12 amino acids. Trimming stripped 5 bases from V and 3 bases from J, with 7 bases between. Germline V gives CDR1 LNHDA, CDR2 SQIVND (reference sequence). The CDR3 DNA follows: TGTGCCAGTAGTGGGGCTTACACTGAAGCTTTCTTT. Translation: CASSGAYTEAFF.

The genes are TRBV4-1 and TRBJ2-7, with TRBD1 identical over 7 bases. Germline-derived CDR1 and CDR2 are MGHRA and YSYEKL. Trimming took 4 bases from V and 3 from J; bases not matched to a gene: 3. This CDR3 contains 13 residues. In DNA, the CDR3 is TGCGCCAGCAGCCGTGGGACAGACTACGAGCAGTACTTC. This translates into CASSRGTDYEQYF.